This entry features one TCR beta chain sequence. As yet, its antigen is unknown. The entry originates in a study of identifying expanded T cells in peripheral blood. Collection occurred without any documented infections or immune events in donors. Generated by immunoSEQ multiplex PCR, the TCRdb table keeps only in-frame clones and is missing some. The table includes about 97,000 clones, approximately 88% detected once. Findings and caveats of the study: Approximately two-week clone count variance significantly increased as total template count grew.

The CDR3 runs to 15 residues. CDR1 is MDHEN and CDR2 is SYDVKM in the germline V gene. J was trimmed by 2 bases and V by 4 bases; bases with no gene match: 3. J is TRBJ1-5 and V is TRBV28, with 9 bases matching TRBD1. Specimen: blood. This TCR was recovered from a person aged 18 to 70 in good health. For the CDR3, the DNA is TGTGCCAGCAGTTCACAGGGGGCCGGCAATCAGCCCCAGCATTTT. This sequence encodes CASSSQGAGNQPQHF.